Detailed here is one T cell receptor beta chain. Its cognate antigen is unknown. The data were taken from a study of shared clonotypes between healthy human individuals. Study outcomes and limitations: Among a few donors, roughly 5% of naive CD4 clonotypes were found in common.

Original handling: Junction-only sequences without quality scores came from ImmunoSEQ, so filtering differed. Repertoires were generated with immunoSEQ multiplex PCR, while TCRdb's copy carries only in-frame clones and drops some. V and J calls and clone size come straight from that table; D and trimming were deduced from the DNA. The data hold 950,000 to 1,100,000 clones, with around 74% observed a single time. J gave up 1 base and V 1 base, and 15 bases lay outside the gene matches. This CDR3 spans 19 amino acids. Germline CDR1 SGHVS, CDR2 FQNEAQ. The TCR originated in a man aged 18 to 29 in good health. The sample consisted of memory CD4+ T cells sorted from blood. Subset specified: CD45RA-negative fraction. The chain couples TRBV7-8 to TRBJ1-1, with 7 bases aligning to TRBD1. The CDR3 coding sequence is TGTGCCAGCAGCTTAGGGGGATTATCGGACAGGAGAGCGAACACTGAAGCTTTCTTT. This codes for CASSLGGLSDRRANTEAFF.